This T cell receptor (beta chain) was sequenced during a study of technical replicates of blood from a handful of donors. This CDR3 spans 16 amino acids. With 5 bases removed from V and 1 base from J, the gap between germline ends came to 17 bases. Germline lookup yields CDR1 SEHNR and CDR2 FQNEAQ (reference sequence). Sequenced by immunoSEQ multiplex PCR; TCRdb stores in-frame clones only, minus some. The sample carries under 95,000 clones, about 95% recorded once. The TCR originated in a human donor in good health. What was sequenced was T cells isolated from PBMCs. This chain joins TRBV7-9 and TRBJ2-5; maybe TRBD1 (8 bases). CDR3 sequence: CASSVTGAGAQETQYF. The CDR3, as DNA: TGTGCCAGCAGCGTGACAGGGGCGGGGGCCCAAGAGACCCAGTACTTC.